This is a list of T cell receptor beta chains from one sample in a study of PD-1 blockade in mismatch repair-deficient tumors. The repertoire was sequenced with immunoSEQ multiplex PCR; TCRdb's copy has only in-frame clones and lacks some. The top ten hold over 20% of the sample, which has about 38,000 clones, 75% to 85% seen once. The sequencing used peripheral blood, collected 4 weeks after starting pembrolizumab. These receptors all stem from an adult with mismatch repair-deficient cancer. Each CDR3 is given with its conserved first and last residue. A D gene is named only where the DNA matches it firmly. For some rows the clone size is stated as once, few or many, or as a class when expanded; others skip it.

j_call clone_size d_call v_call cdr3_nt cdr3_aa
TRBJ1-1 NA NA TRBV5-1 TGCGCCAGCAGCAGATGGACAGAAACGAACACTGAAGCTTTCTTT CASSRWTETNTEAFF
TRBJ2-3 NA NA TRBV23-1 TGCGCCAGCAGTCAACGCAGAGAAGGTTGCACAGATACGCAGTATTTT CASSQRREGCTDTQYF
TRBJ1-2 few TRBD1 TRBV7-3 TGTGCCAGCAGCCCTGGGACAGCCTTGGGCTACACCTTC CASSPGTALGYTF
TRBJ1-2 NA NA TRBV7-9 TGTGCCAGCAGCCTCCCCCTAGAGGGGAACTATGGCTACACCTTC CASSLPLEGNYGYTF
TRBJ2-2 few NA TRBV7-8 TGTGCCAGCAGTCTCAATTCGGGGGCGATGAACACCGGGGAGCTGTTTTTT CASSLNSGAMNTGELFF
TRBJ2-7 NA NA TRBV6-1 TGTGCCACCATGGGGGGGCGGGGGCCCTACGAGCAGTACTTC CATMGGRGPYEQYF
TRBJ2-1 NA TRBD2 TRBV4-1 TGCGCCAGCAGCCAAGATAGAGCGGGGGAGCAGTTCTTC CASSQDRAGEQFF
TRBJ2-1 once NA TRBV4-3 TGCGCCAGCAGCCAAGAACAGGTCGTTTCCTACAATGAGCAGTTCTTC CASSQEQVVSYNEQFF
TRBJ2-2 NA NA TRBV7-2 TGTGCCAGCAGAGACACCGGGGAGCTGTTTTTT CASRDTGELFF
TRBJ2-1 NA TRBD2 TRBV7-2 TGTGCCAGCAGCCTTAGCGGGGCGGACATCTTC CASSLSGADIF
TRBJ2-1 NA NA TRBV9 TGTGCCAGCAGTCGCCTGATGGGGAGCTCCTACAATGAGCAGTTCTTC CASSRLMGSSYNEQFF
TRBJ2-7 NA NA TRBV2 TGTGCCAGCAGTGAAAACTCGGGACGGACCTACGAGCAGTACTTC CASSENSGRTYEQYF
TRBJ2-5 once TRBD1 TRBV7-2 TGTGCCAGCAGCCGGGACAGGGGATGGGGAGAGACCCAGTACTTC CASSRDRGWGETQYF
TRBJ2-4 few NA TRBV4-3 TGCGCCAGCAGCCAAGATTTTGGGGGTATTGACATTCAGTACTTC CASSQDFGGIDIQYF
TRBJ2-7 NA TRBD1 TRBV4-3 TGCGCCAGCAGGCTACTCCGGGACAGGGATCTTCGAGACGCCTACGAGCAGTACTTC CASRLLRDRDLRDAYEQYF
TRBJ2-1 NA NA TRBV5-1 TGCGCCAGCAGCTTGGAGTTGTTCCCTCCCTACAATGAGCAGTTCTTC CASSLELFPPYNEQFF
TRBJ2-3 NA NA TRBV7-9 TGTGCCAGCAGCTTGGAAGGTTCGCCTCGGGATACGCAGTATTTT CASSLEGSPRDTQYF
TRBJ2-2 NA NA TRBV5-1 TGCGCCAGCAGCTTGCCATCTCACAGTACCGGGGAGCTGTTTTTT CASSLPSHSTGELFF
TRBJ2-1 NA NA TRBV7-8 TGTGCCAGCAGCCCTGGCAGGATCGGGCGACACAATGAGCAGTTCTTC CASSPGRIGRHNEQFF
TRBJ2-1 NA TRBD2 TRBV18 TGTGCCAGCTCACCACCGACTAGCGGCCTTTACAATGAGCAGTTCTTC CASSPPTSGLYNEQFF
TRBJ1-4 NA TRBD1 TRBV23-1 TGCGCCAGCAGTCAACTCGACAGGGAGACTAATGAAAAACTGTTTTTT CASSQLDRETNEKLFF
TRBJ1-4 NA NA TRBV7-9 TGTGCCAGCAGCTTAGTAGGGCTGAGGGATGAAAAACTGTTTTTT CASSLVGLRDEKLFF
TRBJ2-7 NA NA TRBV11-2 TGTGCCAGCAGCTTTAGCGTACTACGCGCTAACGAGCAGTACTTC CASSFSVLRANEQYF
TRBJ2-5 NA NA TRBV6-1 TGTGCCAGCAGTGTCGCCTTAGCAGAGACCCAGTACTTC CASSVALAETQYF
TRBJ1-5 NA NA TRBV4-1 TGCGCCAGCAGCCAAGGCCGGGGGGCGCGGAATCAGCCCCAGCATTTT CASSQGRGARNQPQHF
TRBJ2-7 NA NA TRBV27 TGTGCCAGCAGTCCCCGACAGGCCTACGAGCAGTACTTC CASSPRQAYEQYF
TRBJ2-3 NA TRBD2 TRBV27 TGTGCCAGCAACCCTCAACTAGCGGGAGGTCGGGATACGCAGTATTTT CASNPQLAGGRDTQYF
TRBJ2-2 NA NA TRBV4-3 TGCGCCAGCAGCCAAGCGTGGACGTGGACCGGGGAGCTGTTTTTT CASSQAWTWTGELFF
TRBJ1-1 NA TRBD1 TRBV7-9 TGTGCCAGCAACAGGGGGGACACTGAAGCTTTCTTT CASNRGDTEAFF
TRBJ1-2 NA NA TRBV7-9 TGTGCCAGCAGCTCTATTACTAGAATCGACAGCGGCTACACCTTC CASSSITRIDSGYTF
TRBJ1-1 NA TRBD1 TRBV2 TGTGCCAGCAGTGAGGTGACAGGGGGTACTGAAGCTTTCTTT CASSEVTGGTEAFF
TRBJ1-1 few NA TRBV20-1 TGCAGTGCTGCCGTTCACACTGAAGCTTTCTTT CSAAVHTEAFF
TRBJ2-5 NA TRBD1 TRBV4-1 TGCGCCAACGACCGAGGACAGGGTTACGAGACCCAGTACTTC CANDRGQGYETQYF
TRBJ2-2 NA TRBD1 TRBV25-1 TGTGCCAGCAGTGAGGACAGGGACACCGGGGAGCTGTTTTTT CASSEDRDTGELFF
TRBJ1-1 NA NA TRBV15 TGTGCCACCAGGGCGGGGCATGGCACTGAAGCTTTCTTT CATRAGHGTEAFF
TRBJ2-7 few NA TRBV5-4 TGTGCCAGCAGCACAATTACTAGCCCGTGGGGGGAGCAGTACTTC CASSTITSPWGEQYF
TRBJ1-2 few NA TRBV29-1 TGCAGCGTCGGAGGACAGAACTATGGCTACACCTTC CSVGGQNYGYTF
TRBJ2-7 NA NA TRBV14 TGTGCCAGCAGCCGCGCTGGGGCACAGTTCTACGAGCAGTACTTC CASSRAGAQFYEQYF
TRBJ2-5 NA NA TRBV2 TGTGCCACCAGGGGGGAAGAGACCCAGTACTTC CATRGEETQYF
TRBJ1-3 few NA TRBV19 TGTGCCAGTAGTGCTAAATTCGGAAACACCATATATTTT CASSAKFGNTIYF
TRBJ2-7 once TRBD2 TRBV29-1 TGCAGCGTTGAAGTTCTAGCGGGAGTCGGCTACGAGCAGTACTTC CSVEVLAGVGYEQYF
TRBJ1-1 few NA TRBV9 TGTGCCAGCAGCCCTTACGGGGGAAGCACTGAAGCTTTCTTT CASSPYGGSTEAFF
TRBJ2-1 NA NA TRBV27 TGTGCCAGCAGTTGGACCTCGTGGCGGGAAAGCTACAATGAGCAGTTCTTC CASSWTSWRESYNEQFF
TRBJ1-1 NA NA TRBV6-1 TGTGCCAGCAGTGAATGGACTGAAGCTTTCTTT CASSEWTEAFF
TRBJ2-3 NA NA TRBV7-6 TGTGCCAGCGGGGACGGGTTACACACAGATACGCAGTATTTT CASGDGLHTDTQYF
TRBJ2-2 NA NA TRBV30 TGTGCCTGGAGCAGGGACACCGTGAACACCGGGGAGCTGTTTTTT CAWSRDTVNTGELFF
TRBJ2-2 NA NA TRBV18 TGTGCCAGCTCACCACCGGCGGGAAGGGACACCGGGGAGCTGTTTTTT CASSPPAGRDTGELFF
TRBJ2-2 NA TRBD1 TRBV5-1 TGCGCCAGCAGGCAAACAGGGGTCACCGGGGAGCTGTTTTTT CASRQTGVTGELFF
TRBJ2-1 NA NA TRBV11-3 TGTGCCAGCAGCCTTCGGACCCTCAGGCTCAATGAGCAGTTCTTC CASSLRTLRLNEQFF
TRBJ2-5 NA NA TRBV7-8 TGTGCCAGCAGGAGGGGGGTATCAAAAGAGACCCAGTACTTC CASRRGVSKETQYF